Listed here is a single TCR beta chain. Its antigen is unknown. Repertoires were generated with immunoSEQ multiplex PCR, while TCRdb's copy carries only in-frame clones and drops some. The sample records 150 or so clones, 70% to 80% being singletons. Germline loops: CDR1 MNHNY, CDR2 SVGAGI (reference sequence). The CDR3 sequence is 14 residues long. Trimming stripped 4 bases from V and 6 bases from J, with 12 bases between. This sample was taken from a study of T cell therapy after organ transplantation. Study-wide results and limits: Low CD8+ T cell yield possibly reduced coverage, hiding nonresponder expansions.

Drug-resistant or recurrent cytomegalovirus affected these solid-organ transplant recipient patients. This sample comprised CD8+ T cells from blood, obtained before autologous CMV-specific T cell therapy. The chain carries TRBV6-6 and TRBJ1-4, with D unclear. This clonotype was obtained from a human patient who had received a solid organ transplant and had CMV disease. The CDR3 is CASSSYRDYEKLFF. In DNA, the CDR3 is TGTGCCAGCAGTTCCTACAGAGACTATGAAAAACTGTTTTTT.